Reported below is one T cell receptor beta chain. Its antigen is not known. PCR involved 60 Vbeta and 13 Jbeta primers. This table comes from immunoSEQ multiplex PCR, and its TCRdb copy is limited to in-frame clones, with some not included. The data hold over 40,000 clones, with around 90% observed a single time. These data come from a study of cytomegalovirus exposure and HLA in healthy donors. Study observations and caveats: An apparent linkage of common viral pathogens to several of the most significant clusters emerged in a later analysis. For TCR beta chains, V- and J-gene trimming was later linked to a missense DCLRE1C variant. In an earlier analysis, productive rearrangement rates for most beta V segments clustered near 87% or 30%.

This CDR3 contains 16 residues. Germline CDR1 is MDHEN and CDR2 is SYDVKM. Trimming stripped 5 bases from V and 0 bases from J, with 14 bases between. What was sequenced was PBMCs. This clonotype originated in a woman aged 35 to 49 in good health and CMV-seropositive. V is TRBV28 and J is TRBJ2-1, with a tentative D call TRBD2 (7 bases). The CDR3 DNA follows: TGTGCCAGCAGTAACGGGGGCGGGGGCTCCTACAATGAGCAGTTCTTC. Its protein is CASSNGGGGSYNEQFF. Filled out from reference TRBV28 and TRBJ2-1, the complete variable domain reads DVKVTQSSRYLVKRTGEKVFLECVQDMDHENMFWYRQDPGLGLRLIYFSYDVKMKEKGDIPEGYSVSREKKERFSLILESASTNQTSMYLCASSNGGGGSYNEQFFGPGTRLTVL.